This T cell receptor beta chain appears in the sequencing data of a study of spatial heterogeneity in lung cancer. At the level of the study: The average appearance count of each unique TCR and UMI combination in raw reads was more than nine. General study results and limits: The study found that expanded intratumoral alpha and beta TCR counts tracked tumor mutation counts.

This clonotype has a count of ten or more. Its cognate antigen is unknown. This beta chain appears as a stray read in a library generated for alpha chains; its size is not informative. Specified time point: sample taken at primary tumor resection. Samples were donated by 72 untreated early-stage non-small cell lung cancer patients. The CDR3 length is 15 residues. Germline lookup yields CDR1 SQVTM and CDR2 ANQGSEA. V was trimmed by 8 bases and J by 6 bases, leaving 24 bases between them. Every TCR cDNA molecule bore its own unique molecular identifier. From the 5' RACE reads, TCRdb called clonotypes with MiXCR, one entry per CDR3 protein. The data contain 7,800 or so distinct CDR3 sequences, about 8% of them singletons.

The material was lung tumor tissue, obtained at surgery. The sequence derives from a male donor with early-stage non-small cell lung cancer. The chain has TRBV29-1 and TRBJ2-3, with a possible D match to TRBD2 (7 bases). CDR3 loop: CSSKGGRGGGDTQYF. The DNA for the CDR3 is TGCAGCTCTAAAGGCGGGAGAGGGGGAGGGGATACGCAGTATTTT.